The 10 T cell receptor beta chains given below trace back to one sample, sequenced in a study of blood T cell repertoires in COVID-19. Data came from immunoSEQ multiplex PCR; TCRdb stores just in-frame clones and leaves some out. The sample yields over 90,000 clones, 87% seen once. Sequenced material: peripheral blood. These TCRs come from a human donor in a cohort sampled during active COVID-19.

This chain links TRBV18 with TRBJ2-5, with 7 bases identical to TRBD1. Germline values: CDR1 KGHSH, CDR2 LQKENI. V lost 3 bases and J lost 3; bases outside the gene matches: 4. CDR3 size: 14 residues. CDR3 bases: TGTGCCAGCTCACCTCAGGGGACAGAAGAGACCCAGTACTTC. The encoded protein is CASSPQGTEETQYF.

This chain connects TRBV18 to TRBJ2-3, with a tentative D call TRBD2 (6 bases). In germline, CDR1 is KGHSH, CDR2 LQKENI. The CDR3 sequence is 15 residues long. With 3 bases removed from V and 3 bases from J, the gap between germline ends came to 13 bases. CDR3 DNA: TGTGCCAGCTCACCCAGACTAGTGACTACAGATACGCAGTATTTT. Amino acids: CASSPRLVTTDTQYF.

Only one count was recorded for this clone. CDR3 sequence reads: CATSRRTMGTDTQYF. In DNA form, the CDR3 reads TGTGCCACCAGCAGAAGGACTATGGGCACAGATACGCAGTATTTT. J is TRBJ2-3 and V is TRBV15, with D tentatively TRBD2 (6 bases). This CDR3 is built from 15 residues. Per germline, CDR1 LNHNV and CDR2 YYDKDF (reference sequence). The ends were cut back, 2 bases at V and 1 base at J, with 10 bases in the middle.

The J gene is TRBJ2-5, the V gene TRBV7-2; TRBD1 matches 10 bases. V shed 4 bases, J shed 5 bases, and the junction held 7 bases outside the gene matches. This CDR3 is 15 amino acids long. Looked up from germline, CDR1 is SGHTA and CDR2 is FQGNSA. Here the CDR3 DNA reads TGTGCCAGCAGCTCGACGGGACAGGGGACGGAGACCCAGTACTTC. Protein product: CASSSTGQGTETQYF.

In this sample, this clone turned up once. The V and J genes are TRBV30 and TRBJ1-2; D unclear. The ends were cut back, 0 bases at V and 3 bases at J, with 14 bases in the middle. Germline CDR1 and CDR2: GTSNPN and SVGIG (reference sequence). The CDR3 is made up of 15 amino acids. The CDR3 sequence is CAWSVNNAVYYGYTF. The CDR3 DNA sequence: TGTGCCTGGAGTGTAAACAACGCAGTCTACTATGGCTACACCTTC.

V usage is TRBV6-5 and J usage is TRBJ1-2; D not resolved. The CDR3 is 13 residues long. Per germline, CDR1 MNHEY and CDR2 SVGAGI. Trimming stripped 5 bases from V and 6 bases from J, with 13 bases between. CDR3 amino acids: CASSPPAMDGYTF. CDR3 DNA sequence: TGTGCCAGCAGTCCCCCCGCGATGGATGGCTACACCTTC.

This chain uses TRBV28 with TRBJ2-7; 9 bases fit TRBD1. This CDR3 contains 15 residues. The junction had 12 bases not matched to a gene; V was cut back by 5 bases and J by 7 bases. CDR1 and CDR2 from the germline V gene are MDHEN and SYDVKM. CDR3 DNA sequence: TGTGCCAGCAGTAACAGGGGGCGAAGTTTAGTAGAGCAGTACTTC. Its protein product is CASSNRGRSLVEQYF.

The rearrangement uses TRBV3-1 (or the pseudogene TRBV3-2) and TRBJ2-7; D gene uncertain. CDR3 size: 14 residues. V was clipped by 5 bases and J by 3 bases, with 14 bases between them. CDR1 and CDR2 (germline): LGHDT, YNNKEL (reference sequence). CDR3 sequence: CASSSHYGLYEQYF. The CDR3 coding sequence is TGTGCCAGCAGCTCCCACTACGGCCTCTACGAGCAGTACTTC.

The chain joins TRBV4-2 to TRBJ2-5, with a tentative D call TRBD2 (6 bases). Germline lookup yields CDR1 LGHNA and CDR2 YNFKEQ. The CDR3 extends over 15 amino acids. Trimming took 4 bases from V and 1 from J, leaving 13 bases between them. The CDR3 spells CASSRIVAVQETQYF. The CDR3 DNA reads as TGTGCCAGCAGCCGCATCGTAGCGGTCCAAGAGACCCAGTACTTC.

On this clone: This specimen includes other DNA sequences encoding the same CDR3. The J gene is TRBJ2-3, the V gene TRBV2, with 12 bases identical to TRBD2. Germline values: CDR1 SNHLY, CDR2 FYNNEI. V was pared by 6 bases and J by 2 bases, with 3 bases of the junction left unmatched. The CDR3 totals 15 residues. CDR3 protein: CASRRTSGVTDTQYF. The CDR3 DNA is TGTGCCAGCAGGCGGACTAGCGGGGTCACAGATACGCAGTATTTT.